The source of this T cell receptor (beta chain) is a study of a mutant IDH1 vaccine in newly diagnosed glioma. Looking at the study overall: Vaccines began 4-6 weeks after radiotherapy alone, or with temozolomide cycles. Males made up approximately 62% and females approximately 38% of treated patients, whose mean age was about 37 years.

The time point here: week 23, last vaccination. Vaccination used 300 ug of mutant IDH1 20-mer peptide per dose, with topical imiquimod. Germline values: CDR1 SGHNT, CDR2 YYREEE (reference sequence). V lost 5 bases, J lost 0 bases, and 11 bases lay in between. The CDR3 runs to 14 residues. Regarding this clone: Its target is unknown.

General study results and limits: Apparently, pseudoprogression bore no relation to changes among the top peripheral T cell clonotypes.

Here immunoSEQ multiplex PCR was the method, and the copy in TCRdb shows in-frame clones only, minus some. Among 25,000 to 30,000 clones listed, around 80% were seen once. This receptor was taken from a woman aged 25-40 years with glioma. Sequenced here: PBMCs, sampled from a glioma patient whose treatment included an IDH1 peptide vaccine. The chain employs TRBV5-4 and TRBJ2-5; no definite D call. Here the CDR3 DNA reads TGTGCCAGCAGAGGAGACGGACACCAAGAGACCCAGTACTTC. It codes for CASRGDGHQETQYF.